The rows below give T cell receptor beta chains drawn from one sample of a study of blood T cell repertoires in COVID-19. The repertoire was sequenced with immunoSEQ multiplex PCR; TCRdb's copy has only in-frame clones and lacks some. Here the sample spans fewer than 80,000 clones, about four fifths being singletons. Sequenced: peripheral blood. These receptor sequences come from an elderly woman with active or convalescent COVID-19. The CDR3 runs from the conserved cysteine through the conserved F or W.

15 TRBV3-1/TRBV3-2 CASSHENRDRVGYTF
15 TRBV11-2 CASSRTNGGHQPQHF
17 TRBV7-9 CASSPKRLAGGQETQYF
13 TRBV5-1 CASSLAEEDTQYF
16 TRBV4-3 CASSQGSSGSYNEQFF
11 TRBV18 CASSLGDEQYF
13 TRBV29-1 CSVAESKNQPQHF
13 TRBV7-2 CASSSGMQETQYF
12 TRBV30 CALDRAQETQYF
14 TRBV7-2 CASSQGTRGNEQFF
15 TRBV5-4 CASSLDPVGHSEQFF
12 TRBV5-1 CASSEPAGEQYF
13 TRBV2 CAIRPGGTDTQYF
15 TRBV2 CASSVGRGGNQPQHF
16 TRBV5-1 CASSLIAGANTGELFF
18 TRBV9 CASSGHRAETWGAEKLFF
13 TRBV18 CASSPGTDYEQYF
13 TRBV7-9 CASSPGVTTEAFF
14 TRBV6-5 CATKPGQGFTEAFF
14 TRBV6-5 CASSPTGGAWGYTF
14 TRBV6-5 CASSSPGLNTEAFF
14 TRBV5-1 CASSKAGVPDTQYF
15 TRBV19 CASSIERGAGDIQYF
13 TRBV6-5 CASRRTGGTEAFF
14 TRBV9 CASSPTGTYYGYTF
14 TRBV28 CASSDSGRDLFGFF
17 TRBV19 CASSHFLNRGPRETQYF
17 TRBV14 CASSHPSTGASYNEQFF
19 TRBV4-3 CASSQEGGTGEFNTGELFF
16 TRBV5-1 CASSLGLAGVENIQYF
12 TRBV7-2 CASSSQGYEQYF
15 TRBV24-1 CATSPSGSGANVLTF
12 TRBV2 CASTRGRLGYTF
16 TRBV10-3 CAIRGDRDSRNSPLHF
15 TRBV18 CASSPRTGSTGEQYF
14 TRBV15 CATSRGGRGFEQYF
15 TRBV28 CASSTRTGTRETQYF
15 TRBV5-6 CASSLRTSRKETQYF
14 TRBV18 CASSSRTDSYEQYF
12 TRBV5-6 CASSFPNYGYTF